These T cell receptor beta chains were read from a single sample in a study of vaccination effects on CD4 cells after COVID-19. TCRdb keeps only in-frame clones here, not all; method: immunoSEQ multiplex PCR. The top ten clones hold around 20% of a sample with over 45,000 clones, 70% of them seen once. Antigen specificity for these receptors is unknown. Sequencing was performed on CD4+ T cells from PBMCs cultured with SARS-CoV-2 spike peptides, taken before COVID-19 vaccination. These receptors all come from a human donor who received a COVID-19 vaccine. Both conserved end residues are part of each CDR3. The D gene is left open where the match is weak. Not all rows give a size; the values are once, few, many and, for expanded clones, a class.

size,V,J,D,CDR3,DNA
few,TRBV14,TRBJ1-2,NA,CASSQPGSANYGYTF,TGTGCCAGCAGCCAACCGGGATCAGCTAACTATGGCTACACCTTC
NA,TRBV2,TRBJ2-7,NA,CASSEDFPPTGGDYEQYF,TGTGCCAGCAGTGAAGATTTCCCGCCTACAGGGGGGGATTACGAGCAGTACTTC
few,TRBV18,TRBJ2-7,TRBD1,CASSPRQGNEQYF,TGTGCCAGCTCCCCTCGACAGGGCAACGAGCAGTACTTC
NA,TRBV21-1,TRBJ2-5,NA,CASSNRILGRYQETQYF,TGTGCCAGCAGCAACCGAATCTTGGGAAGATACCAAGAGACCCAGTACTTC
NA,TRBV5-1,TRBJ2-1,TRBD1,CASTLDPTGGWYNEQFF,TGCGCCAGCACCTTGGATCCGACAGGGGGGTGGTACAATGAGCAGTTCTTC
NA,TRBV27,TRBJ2-7,TRBD2,CARGGDPTYEQYF,TGTGCCAGGGGGGGGGACCCGACCTACGAGCAGTACTTC
NA,TRBV12-5,TRBJ1-1,NA,CASGLVLALGNTEAFF,TGTGCTAGTGGTTTGGTACTTGCTTTGGGGAACACTGAAGCTTTCTTT
few,TRBV5-1,TRBJ1-2,NA,CASSSEGRAKGYTF,TGCGCCAGCAGCTCCGAGGGGCGGGCTAAAGGCTACACCTTC
NA,TRBV10-3,TRBJ2-5,TRBD1,CAISLTGGVTQYF,TGTGCCATCAGCCTGACAGGGGGGGTGACCCAGTACTTC
NA,TRBV6-6,TRBJ1-4,NA,CASSYGQLNEKLFF,TGTGCCAGCAGTTACGGGCAGCTAAATGAAAAACTGTTTTTT
NA,TRBV4-3,TRBJ2-7,TRBD1,CASSQTLTGDTYEQYF,TGCGCCAGCAGCCAAACCCTGACAGGGGACACCTACGAGCAGTACTTC
NA,TRBV7-8,TRBJ1-1,NA,CASSSQGNTEAFF,TGTGCCAGCAGCTCACAGGGGAACACTGAAGCTTTCTTT
NA,TRBV7-2,TRBJ2-1,TRBD2,CASSLYGGGDSIYNEQFF,TGTGCCAGCAGCTTATACGGCGGGGGTGACTCCATCTACAATGAGCAGTTCTTC
NA,TRBV5-4,TRBJ2-1,NA,CASSSLTGLGEQFF,TGTGCCAGCAGCTCGCTGACTGGGTTGGGTGAGCAGTTCTTC
NA,TRBV2,TRBJ1-1,TRBD1,CASIGTANTEAFF,TGTGCCAGCATCGGGACAGCGAACACTGAAGCTTTCTTT
NA,TRBV5-1,TRBJ1-2,NA,CASSLGQQIYGYTF,TGCGCCAGCAGCTTGGGACAGCAAATCTATGGCTACACCTTC
once,TRBV28,TRBJ2-3,NA,CASRIRGTDTQYF,TGTGCCAGCAGGATTCGAGGTACAGATACGCAGTATTTT
NA,TRBV30,TRBJ2-5,NA,CAWSLTRLGGQETQYF,TGTGCCTGGAGTTTGACCCGACTGGGGGGACAAGAGACCCAGTACTTC
once,TRBV27,TRBJ1-4,NA,CASTPRERMGEKLFF,TGTGCCAGCACCCCCAGGGAGCGGATGGGGGAAAAACTGTTTTTT
few,TRBV9,TRBJ2-7,TRBD2,CASSRSFGLAGAPGYEQYF,TGTGCCAGCAGTCGATCCTTTGGACTAGCGGGGGCCCCAGGCTACGAGCAGTACTTC
NA,TRBV28,TRBJ2-5,NA,CASSLGVLETQYF,TGTGCCAGCAGTTTGGGGGTTCTGGAGACCCAGTACTTC
NA,TRBV6-5,TRBJ2-4,NA,CASSSPGGLNIQYF,TGTGCCAGCAGTTCCCCCGGGGGTTTGAACATTCAGTACTTC
NA,TRBV30,TRBJ2-7,NA,CAWSITGRYEQYF,TGTGCCTGGAGTATAACAGGGCGGTACGAGCAGTACTTC
once,TRBV24-1,TRBJ2-1,TRBD2,CATSASGREISSYNEQFF,TGTGCCACCAGTGCAAGCGGGAGGGAAATCAGCTCCTACAATGAGCAGTTCTTC
few,TRBV5-4,TRBJ1-2,NA,CASSPGTVNYGYTF,TGTGCCAGCAGCCCCGGGACGGTTAACTATGGCTACACCTTC
NA,TRBV6-4,TRBJ1-1,NA,CASSSSLNTEAFF,TGTGCCAGCAGTTCCTCATTGAACACTGAAGCTTTCTTT
NA,TRBV5-6,TRBJ1-5,TRBD1,CASSLGTGGLSQPQHF,TGTGCCAGCAGCTTGGGGACAGGGGGGTTAAGCCAGCCCCAGCATTTT
NA,TRBV11-3,TRBJ2-2,TRBD1,CASSFRTGNTGELFF,TGTGCCAGCAGCTTCCGGACAGGGAACACCGGGGAGCTGTTTTTT
NA,TRBV27,TRBJ1-5,NA,CASSLRWPQHF,TGTGCCAGCAGCTTAAGATGGCCCCAGCATTTT
NA,TRBV7-9,TRBJ1-6,NA,CASGAGPGQLSSPLHF,TGTGCCAGCGGAGCAGGCCCAGGCCAGCTGAGTTCACCCCTCCACTTT
few,TRBV6-5,TRBJ2-1,TRBD1,CASSGTGWNNEQFF,TGTGCCAGCTCCGGGACAGGGTGGAACAATGAGCAGTTCTTC
NA,TRBV7-2,TRBJ1-1,NA,CASRQGPSVAEAFF,TGTGCCAGCAGACAGGGCCCTTCGGTCGCTGAAGCTTTCTTT
few,TRBV6-1,TRBJ1-6,NA,CASSEKINNSPLHF,TGTGCCAGCAGTGAAAAAATCAACAATTCACCCCTCCACTTT
NA,TRBV25-1,TRBJ1-2,TRBD1,CASSPGQGHYGYTF,TGTGCCAGCAGCCCGGGACAGGGGCACTATGGCTACACCTTC
NA,TRBV2,TRBJ1-1,NA,CASNQYQNTEAFF,TGTGCCAGCAATCAGTATCAGAACACTGAAGCTTTCTTT
NA,TRBV19,TRBJ2-7,TRBD1,CASSPLPGQGHEQYF,TGTGCCAGTAGTCCGCTTCCGGGACAGGGCCACGAGCAGTACTTC
NA,TRBV11-2,TRBJ2-7,NA,CASSFLGRKSYEQYF,TGTGCCAGCAGCTTCCTGGGACGGAAATCCTACGAGCAGTACTTC
once,TRBV11-3,TRBJ2-3,NA,CASSFAGTRGAETDTQYF,TGTGCCAGCAGCTTTGCCGGGACTCGGGGGGCAGAGACAGATACGCAGTATTTT
NA,TRBV7-9,TRBJ1-1,NA,CASSLGGLEAFF,TGTGCCAGCAGCTTAGGGGGGCTGGAAGCTTTCTTT
few,TRBV4-1,TRBJ1-3,NA,CASSQEGWGGLSGNTIYF,TGCGCCAGCAGCCAAGAAGGGTGGGGGGGACTCTCTGGAAACACCATATATTTT
NA,TRBV6-5,TRBJ2-1,TRBD2,CASSYRTSGSENEQFF,TGTGCCAGCAGTTACCGGACTAGCGGGAGTGAAAATGAGCAGTTCTTC
NA,TRBV7-8,TRBJ1-5,NA,CASSSRDGVWPQHF,TGTGCCAGCAGCTCCCGGGACGGGGTATGGCCCCAGCATTTT
few,TRBV28,TRBJ2-7,NA,CASSLDPGAYEQYF,TGTGCCAGCAGTTTAGATCCAGGGGCCTACGAGCAGTACTTC
NA,TRBV28,TRBJ2-7,TRBD2,CASSLGLAGNLYEQYF,TGTGCCAGCAGCCTGGGACTAGCGGGAAATCTATACGAGCAGTACTTC
NA,TRBV20-1,TRBJ1-4,NA,CSASSGGGNEKLFF,TGCAGTGCTAGTTCCGGGGGGGGCAACGAAAAACTGTTTTTT
few,TRBV5-1,TRBJ2-1,TRBD1,CASSLRGQGIRRGSSDEQFF,TGCGCCAGCAGCTTACGGGGACAGGGGATTAGAAGGGGCAGTAGCGATGAGCAGTTCTTC
NA,TRBV4-1,TRBJ1-5,NA,CASSQDAGMGRANQPQHF,TGCGCCAGCAGCCAAGATGCCGGTATGGGTCGGGCGAATCAGCCCCAGCATTTT
once,TRBV2,TRBJ2-7,NA,CASSEEGLSPYEQYF,TGTGCCAGCAGTGAGGAGGGGCTGAGCCCCTACGAGCAGTACTTC
NA,TRBV14,TRBJ1-6,NA,CASSPLALTVEGNSPLHF,TGTGCCAGCAGCCCCCTGGCCCTGACGGTAGAAGGTAATTCACCCCTCCACTTT
NA,TRBV14,TRBJ1-1,NA,CASSHGPTEAFF,TGTGCCAGCAGCCACGGGCCCACTGAAGCTTTCTTT